This passage covers 21 T cell receptor beta chains from one sample sequenced in a study of T cell responses to AZD1222 COVID-19 vaccine. Repertoires were generated with immunoSEQ multiplex PCR, while TCRdb's copy carries only in-frame clones and drops some. The sample holds roughly 93,000 clones, 65% to 90% seen once. The specimen was peripheral blood, collected on day 0 of AZD1222 vaccination. Every receptor here comes from an adult in good health.

J is TRBJ2-5 and V is TRBV19; the match to TRBD2 covers 14 bases. This CDR3 has 18 residues. The trim removed 3 bases at V and 4 bases at J, leaving 10 bases unmatched. Germline CDR1 LNHDA, CDR2 SQIVND (reference sequence). The CDR3 is CASSMGLAGVGFLETQYF. DNA for the CDR3: TGTGCCAGTAGTATGGGACTAGCGGGAGTTGGTTTTTTAGAGACCCAGTACTTC.

This rearrangement joins TRBV3-1 (or the pseudogene TRBV3-2) to TRBJ2-3; 7 positions agree with TRBD2. Germline-derived CDR1 and CDR2 are LGHDT and YNNKEL (reference sequence). V lost 4 bases, J lost 3 bases, and 10 bases stayed unmatched. This CDR3 is built from 16 residues. CDR3 coding DNA: TGTGCCAGCAGCCCAGCGAGGGGAGCGGGGACAGATACGCAGTATTTT. It is translated as CASSPARGAGTDTQYF.

The chain couples TRBV24-1 to TRBJ2-1; 7 bases are a match to TRBD1. The CDR3 has 13 residues. The germline V gene has CDR1 KGHDR and CDR2 SFDVKD. V lost 3 bases, J lost 13 bases, and 8 bases stayed unmatched. The CDR3 bases are TGTGCCACCAGTGATGGACAGGCCCGACGTCAGTTCTTC. Amino acids: CATSDGQARRQFF.

V usage is TRBV27 and J usage is TRBJ2-7, with D possibly TRBD1 on 5 matching bases. The germline V gene encodes CDR1 MNHEY and CDR2 SMNVEV (reference sequence). The CDR3 runs to 15 residues. Trimming cost V 4 bases and J 0 bases, with 13 bases left between them. This CDR3 reads CASSSVTESSYEQYF. The CDR3 nucleotides read TGTGCCAGCAGTTCCGTGACAGAGAGCTCCTACGAGCAGTACTTC.

The chain links TRBV6-4 to TRBJ1-2; tentative D call: TRBD1 (5 bases). The CDR3 has 12 residues. Trimming took 4 bases from V and 8 from J, leaving 11 bases between them. Germline-derived CDR1 and CDR2 are MRHNA and SNTAGT. CDR3 sequence (DNA): TGTGCCAGCAGTGCGTCCGGGGACGGCTACACCTTC. Amino acid sequence: CASSASGDGYTF.

This clone was recorded only once. The CDR3 ends on some other residue instead of the conserved phenylalanine or tryptophan, so this is likely a read error. The chain recombines TRBV5-4 with TRBJ1-2, with 7 bases matching TRBD1. J lost 3 bases, V lost 5 bases, and 4 bases had no gene match. The length of the CDR3 is 13 residues. The germline CDR1 and CDR2 sequences are SGHNT and YYREEE (reference sequence). In DNA, the CDR3 is TGTGCCAGCAGTTTTGGACAGGACTATGGCTACACCCTC. This encodes CASSFGQDYGYTL.

V usage is TRBV12-2 and J usage is TRBJ2-7; the D call in the table, TRBD1, was not verified against the DNA. TRBV12-2 is flagged as a pseudogene. The CDR3 has 15 residues. Here the CDR3 reads CASRSRRTGIHEQYF. CDR3 sequence (DNA): TGTGCAAGTCGCTCTCGAAGGACAGGGATCCACGAGCAGTACTTC.

CDR3: CASSYVGRDTEAFF. For the CDR3, the DNA is TGCGCCAGCAGCTACGTTGGGAGGGACACTGAAGCTTTCTTT. The chain recombines TRBV5-1 with TRBJ1-1, with D unresolved. The CDR3 runs to 14 residues. V lost 3 bases and J 3 bases, leaving 12 bases between the germline ends. Per germline, CDR1 SGHRS and CDR2 YFSETQ.

The chain uses TRBV6-2 or TRBV6-3 and TRBJ2-7, with D uncertain. The CDR3 contains 11 residues. With 2 bases removed from V and 3 bases from J, the gap between germline ends came to 2 bases. Germline CDR1 and CDR2: MNHEY and SVGEGT. CDR3 in DNA: TGTGCCAGCAGTTACATCTACGAGCAGTACTTC. Amino acid sequence: CASSYIYEQYF.

The CDR3 reads CASSVAVNQPQHF. The CDR3 DNA reads TGTGCCAGCAGCGTAGCTGTAAATCAGCCCCAGCATTTT. This chain joins TRBV9 and TRBJ1-5; no clear D gene. Trimming pared 0 bases from V and 4 bases from J, leaving 5 bases between. Germline CDR1 is SGDLS and CDR2 is YYNGEE. This CDR3 region has 13 residues. The variable domain in full, with the rest retrieved from reference TRBV9 and TRBJ1-5, is DSGVTQTPKHLITATGQRVTLRCSPRSGDLSVYWYQQSLDQGLQFLIQYYNGEERAKGNILERFSAQQFPDLHSELNLSSLELGDSALYFCASSVAVNQPQHFGDGTRLSIL.

The chain employs TRBV19 and TRBJ2-4; no clear D. The CDR3 totals 15 residues. CDR1 and CDR2 from the germline V gene are LNHDA and SQIVND (reference sequence). The V end was cut by 2 bases, the J end by 1 base, with 9 bases between. CDR3 protein: CASSIIGVAKNIQYF. Here the CDR3 DNA reads TGTGCCAGTAGTATAATTGGGGTGGCCAAAAACATTCAGTACTTC.

This clone was counted a single time. The J gene is TRBJ2-4, the V gene TRBV5-1; D is ambiguous. Trimming removed 9 bases from V and 6 bases from J, with 16 bases in between. This CDR3 is built from 13 residues. Germline-derived CDR1 and CDR2 are SGHRS and YFSETQ. The CDR3 sequence: CATAQTVGNIQYF. CDR3 nucleotide sequence: TGCGCCACCGCCCAGACGGTGGGAAACATTCAGTACTTC. The whole variable domain, filled in from reference TRBV5-1 and TRBJ2-4, reads KAGVTQTPRYLIKTRGQQVTLSCSPISGHRSVSWYQQTPGQGLQFLFEYFSETQRNKGNFPGRFSGRQFSNSRSEMNVSTLELGDSALYLCATAQTVGNIQYFGAGTRLSVL.

The V and J genes are TRBV30 and TRBJ1-1; D is perhaps TRBD1 (5 bases). V was pared by 4 bases and J by 10 bases, with 16 bases between. Germline CDR1 is GTSNPN and CDR2 is SVGIG (reference sequence). The CDR3 contains 12 residues. CDR3 sequence: CAWKRTGAGAFF. The CDR3 region has the DNA TGTGCCTGGAAACGGACCGGGGCCGGAGCTTTCTTT.

In its sample, this clone was seen a few times. This chain uses TRBV30 with TRBJ1-1; D unclear. Germline V gene sequence: CDR1 GTSNPN, CDR2 SVGIG (reference sequence). V was clipped by 2 bases and J by 0 bases, with 1 base between them. The CDR3 is 11 amino acids. In nucleotides, the CDR3 is TGTGCCTGGAGTTTGAACACTGAAGCTTTCTTT. It specifies CAWSLNTEAFF. Variable domain in full (rest from reference TRBV30 and TRBJ1-1): SQTIHQWPATLVQPVGSPLSLECTVEGTSNPNLYWYRQAAGRGLQLLFYSVGIGQISSEVPQNLSASRPQDRQFILSSKKLLLSDSGFYLCAWSLNTEAFFGQGTRLTVV.

The chain links TRBV9 to TRBJ2-7, with 9 bases lining up with TRBD2. V shed 2 bases and J 1 base; nucleotides not matched to a gene: 1. CDR3 length equals 14 residues. CDR1 is SGDLS and CDR2 is YYNGEE in the germline V gene. The CDR3 sequence is CASSVTSGSYEQYF. The CDR3 bases are TGTGCCAGCAGCGTGACTAGCGGATCCTACGAGCAGTACTTC.

The chain links TRBV7-4 to TRBJ1-2, with D tentatively TRBD1 (6 bases). The V end was cut by 6 bases, the J end by 4 bases, with 12 bases between. Germline V gene data show CDR1 as SGHVT and CDR2 as SQSDAQ. CDR3 size: 13 residues. The CDR3 loop is CASRTTGPYGYTF. The DNA of the CDR3 is TGTGCCAGCAGGACGACAGGCCCCTATGGCTACACCTTC.

The chain carries TRBV5-8 and TRBJ1-1; 10 bases fit TRBD1. After removal of 2 bases from V and 7 bases from J, the junction contained 8 bases not matched to a gene. The CDR3 loop spans 15 amino acids. Germline values: CDR1 SGHTS, CDR2 YDEGEE. The CDR3 is CASSFRGTGANEAFF. The CDR3, as DNA: TGTGCCAGCAGCTTCCGCGGGACAGGGGCCAATGAAGCTTTCTTT.

The chain has TRBV11-3 and TRBJ2-7; TRBD2 matches 8 bases. CDR1 is SGHNT, CDR2 YENEEA, per germline. The CDR3 is 15 residues long. Trimming at V came to 5 bases and at J to 1 base, leaving 7 bases not matched to a gene. CDR3 nucleotide sequence: TGTGCCAGCAGCGATGGGACTAGATCATCCTACGAGCAGTACTTC. It encodes CASSDGTRSSYEQYF.

For this clone: Additional DNA sequences in this sample encode the identical CDR3. The CDR3 DNA reads as TGTGCCACCAGTGATTCCGGACTGAACACTGAAGCTTTCTTT. Translated: CATSDSGLNTEAFF. The chain joins TRBV24-1 to TRBJ1-1; D uncertain. V was trimmed by 2 bases and J by 0 bases, leaving 6 bases between them. Germline CDR1 reads KGHDR; CDR2 reads SFDVKD. The CDR3 contains 14 residues.

J is TRBJ2-3 and V is TRBV20-1; the D is unclear. The V end was cut by 3 bases, the J end by 1 base, with 14 bases between. This CDR3 is built from 15 residues. Germline values: CDR1 DFQATT, CDR2 SNEGSKA (reference sequence). The CDR3 spells CSASGSVRGTDTQYF. CDR3 DNA: TGCAGTGCTAGTGGTTCCGTCCGAGGCACAGATACGCAGTATTTT.

This chain uses TRBV25-1 with TRBJ1-2, with TRBD1 as a possible D gene (6 bases). CDR3 size: 12 residues. Germline V gene sequence: CDR1 MGHDK, CDR2 SYGVNS. Trimming took 5 bases from V and 4 from J, leaving 8 bases between them. The CDR3 nucleotides read TGTGCCAGCAGTCCAGGGGCCTATGGCTACACCTTC. The encoded protein is CASSPGAYGYTF.